This T cell receptor beta chain was captured by sequencing in a study of blood T cell repertoires in COVID-19. Study as a whole: Acute-phase and convalescent COVID-19 samples originated in the United States, Italy and Spain. T cells, B-cell-depleted T cells, or PBMCs provided the cDNA or gDNA that served as material.

As processed by the authors: Amplification of reference gene primers was used by the study to estimate nucleated cell counts. Clones were sequenced by immunoSEQ multiplex PCR, and TCRdb holds only the in-frame ones, with some missing. That table furnishes V, J and clone size, whereas the DNA furnished D and trimming. The sample consists of approximately 260,000 clones, 70% to 90% of them appearing once. V gave up 4 bases and J gave up 1 base, with 13 bases separating them. Germline V gene lookup returns CDR1 SGHVS and CDR2 FQNEAQ. This CDR3 is 15 amino acids long. This clone was observed a single time.

The sequenced material came from peripheral blood. The receptor's source is a woman aged 65 to 85 with acute or convalescent COVID-19. The chain is built from TRBV7-8 and TRBJ1-2, with a weak D call TRBD1 (5 bases). Here the CDR3 DNA reads TGTGCCAGCAGCTCACCCCGGGACTTTAACTATGGCTACACCTTC. This gives the protein CASSSPRDFNYGYTF.